This record looks at one T cell receptor beta chain sequence and its context. This sample stems from a study of technical replicates of blood from several donors. Germline loops: CDR1 LNHDA, CDR2 SQIVND (reference sequence). V was trimmed by 4 bases and J by 2 bases, leaving 8 bases between them. The CDR3 totals 14 residues. Clones were sequenced by immunoSEQ multiplex PCR, and TCRdb holds only the in-frame ones, with some missing. The data hold fewer than 85,000 clones, with roughly 90% observed a single time. The chain recombines TRBV19 with TRBJ2-2; TRBD1 might be the D (5 bases). The sequenced sample consisted of T cells isolated from PBMCs. The clonotype was recovered from a human donor in good health. The CDR3 sequence is CASSNGANTGELFF. CDR3 bases: TGTGCCAGTAGTAATGGGGCAAACACCGGGGAGCTGTTTTTT. The full variable domain, completed using reference TRBV19 and TRBJ2-2, is DGGITQSPKYLFRKEGQNVTLSCEQNLNHDAMYWYRQDPGQGLRLIYYSQIVNDFQKGDIAEGYSVSREKKESFPLTVTSAQKNPTAFYLCASSNGANTGELFFGEGSRLTVL.